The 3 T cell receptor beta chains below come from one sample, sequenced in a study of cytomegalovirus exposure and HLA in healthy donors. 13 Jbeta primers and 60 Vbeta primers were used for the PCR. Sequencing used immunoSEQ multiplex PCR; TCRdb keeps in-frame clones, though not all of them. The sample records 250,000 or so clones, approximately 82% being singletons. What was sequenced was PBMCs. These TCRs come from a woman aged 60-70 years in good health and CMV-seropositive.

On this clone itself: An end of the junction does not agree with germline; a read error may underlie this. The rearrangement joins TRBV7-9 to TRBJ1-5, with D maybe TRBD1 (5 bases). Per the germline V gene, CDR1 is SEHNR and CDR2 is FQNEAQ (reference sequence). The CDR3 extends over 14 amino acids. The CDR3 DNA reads TGTTCCAGCAGCGGAACAGGTTTGAAACAGCCCCAGCATTTT. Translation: CSSSGTGLKQPQHF.

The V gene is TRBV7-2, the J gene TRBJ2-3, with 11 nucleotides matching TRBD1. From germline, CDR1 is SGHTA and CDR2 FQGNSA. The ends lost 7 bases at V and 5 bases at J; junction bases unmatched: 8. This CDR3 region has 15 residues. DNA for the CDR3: TGTGCCAGCATGATGGGGACAGGGGGTAGAGATACGCAGTATTTT. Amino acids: CASMMGTGGRDTQYF. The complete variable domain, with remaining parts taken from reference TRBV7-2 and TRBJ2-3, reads GAGVSQSPSNKVTEKGKDVELRCDPISGHTALYWYRQSLGQGLEFLIYFQGNSAPDKSGLPSDRFSAERTGGSVSTLTIQRTQQEDSAVYLCASMMGTGGRDTQYFGPGTRLTVL.

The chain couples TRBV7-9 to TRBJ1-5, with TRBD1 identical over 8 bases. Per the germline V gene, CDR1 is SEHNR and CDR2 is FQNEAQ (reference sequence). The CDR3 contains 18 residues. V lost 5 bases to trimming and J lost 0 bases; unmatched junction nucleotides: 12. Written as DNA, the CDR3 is TGTGCCAGCAGCGGGGTCCAGGGGGCGGGGAATAGCAATCAGCCCCAGCATTTT. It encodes CASSGVQGAGNSNQPQHF.